This record concerns one T cell receptor (beta chain) sequence. Per the germline V gene, CDR1 is SNHLY and CDR2 is FYNNEI. V dropped 7 bases and J dropped 10 bases, with 19 bases sitting between them. This CDR3 comprises 13 residues. In the authors' methods: From reference gene primer amplification, estimates of nucleated cell counts were derived. Generated by immunoSEQ multiplex PCR, the TCRdb table keeps only in-frame clones and is missing some. V and J calls plus clone size are reproduced from that table; the DNA served to infer D and trimming. The sample carries about 110,000 clones, roughly 90% recorded once. The data derive from a study of blood T cell repertoires in COVID-19.

The sequence was obtained from a man aged 35-49 years with active or convalescent COVID-19. The sequencing sample was made of peripheral blood. The chain has TRBV2 and TRBJ1-2, with D perhaps matching TRBD1 (6 bases). CDR3 residues: CASTAWTARDYTF. The DNA for the CDR3 is TGTGCCAGCACAGCCTGGACAGCTCGAGACTACACCTTC.